This T cell receptor (beta chain) was sequenced during a study of immune evolution from preneoplasia to lung adenocarcinoma. Profiling relied on immunoSEQ multiplex PCR, and the TCRdb table lists in-frame clones only, not all of them. The sample lists around 4,600 clones, about three quarters occurring once. Trimming took off 0 bases at V and 7 bases at J, with 7 bases between the two ends. This CDR3 has 13 residues. Looked up from germline, CDR1 is LNHNV and CDR2 is YYDKDF (reference sequence). This clonotype originated in a person aged 60 to 85 with lung adenocarcinoma. V and J are TRBV15 and TRBJ2-1; D unclear. Sequenced input: FFPE minimally invasive lung adenocarcinoma tissue. CDR3 region: CATSRDPLNEQFF. The CDR3 nucleotides read TGTGCCACCAGCAGAGACCCATTGAATGAGCAGTTCTTC. Using reference TRBV15 and TRBJ2-1 for the parts outside the CDR3, the full variable domain is DAMVIQNPRYQVTQFGKPVTLSCSQTLNHNVMYWYQQKSSQAPKLLFHYYDKDFNNEADTPDNFQSRRPNTSFCFLDIRSPGLGDTAMYLCATSRDPLNEQFFGPGTRLTVL.